This TCR beta chain is from a study of identical twins. The study, taken as a whole, reports: Out-of-frame alpha sequences common to twins were enriched for low generation probability.

Germline values: CDR1 LGHDT, CDR2 YNNKEL (reference sequence). J was trimmed by 9 bases and V by 1 base; bases with no gene match: 3. The CDR3 consists of 13 residues. This clonotype appeared a few times. Its target is unknown. In TCRdb, the 5' RACE reads were re-called with MiXCR into one record per CDR3 protein. The sample includes roughly 700,000 distinct CDR3 sequences, 8.5% to 9% seen only once; the top ten take more than 0.75%. This sample was also put to use in a study of yellow fever vaccine responses in identical twins.

The chain links TRBV3-1 to TRBJ2-1; 7 bases are a match to TRBD2. Sequenced sample: PBMCs. The source of this sequence is a woman between 18 and 29 years old in good health. Here the CDR3 reads CASSQATSTEQFF. In DNA, the CDR3 is TGTGCCAGCAGCCAAGCGACTAGCACTGAGCAGTTCTTC.